The 10 T cell receptor beta chains below all came from one sample that was sequenced in a study of regulatory T cells in long-lasting Graves disease (dated by TCRdb to 2020 to 2022). In light of the paper, this sample's time point label describes: newly diagnosed GD, antithyroid drugs for less than 3 months. RNA was extracted from PBMCs in TRIzol for both TCR sequencing and RNA sequencing. The method behind the library was multiplex PCR. The data were produced on an Illumina HiSeq 4000. To build TCR beta libraries, CDR3 regions were amplified by Arm-PCR using iRepertoire HTBI primers. The public reads were reprocessed in TCRdb via fastp at Q25 and MiXCR, keeping in-frame beta chains. CDR3 protein duplicates are merged, each entry listing the most common genes and DNA. The sample records roughly 560,000 distinct CDR3 sequences, about 12% of which are singletons. Approximately 9.6% of the sample is held by the ten biggest clonotypes.

These data are also associated with another study on T cells in Graves' hyperthyroidism and ophthalmopathy.

The material sequenced was peripheral blood mononuclear cells (PBMCs), taken at new diagnosis, from a patient treated with antithyroid drugs. The source is a woman younger than 45 with Graves disease. Donor details come from another sample of the same person, matched by shared clones.

The CDR3 nucleotides read TGCAGCGTTGCGGGAGCTAACTATGGCTACACCTTC. Amino acids: CSVAGANYGYTF. The rearrangement links TRBV29-1 to TRBJ1-2, with D hard to call. Germline V gives CDR1 SQVTM, CDR2 ANQGSEA. V lost 4 bases, J lost 0 bases, and 6 bases lay in between. The CDR3 has 12 residues.

The J gene is TRBJ2-1, the V gene TRBV19; 8 positions agree with TRBD1. This CDR3 contains 17 residues. After removal of 1 base from V and 2 bases from J, the junction contained 7 bases not matched to a gene. Germline V gene lookup returns CDR1 LNHDA and CDR2 SQIVND (reference sequence). The CDR3 bases are TGTGCCAGTAGTATAGGATGGGGGACAGGTACCTACAATGAGCAGTTCTTC. This sequence encodes CASSIGWGTGTYNEQFF.

This clonotype has at least ten counts. V gene TRBV2 combines with J gene TRBJ2-5; D uncertain. Germline CDR1 reads SNHLY; CDR2 reads FYNNEI. V was pared by 6 bases and J by 4 bases, with 15 bases between. The CDR3 length is 14 residues. The CDR3 is CASSSSNVGETQYF. DNA for the CDR3: TGTGCCAGCAGCTCTTCTAATGTGGGAGAGACCCAGTACTTC. The variable domain in full, with the rest retrieved from reference TRBV2 and TRBJ2-5, is EPEVTQTPSHQVTQMGQEVILRCVPISNHLYFYWYRQILGQKVEFLVSFYNNEISEKSEIFDDQFSVERPDGSNFTLKIRSTKLEDSAMYFCASSSSNVGETQYFGPGTRLLVL.

This clonotype came up many times. The rearrangement links TRBV28 to TRBJ2-5; either TRBD1 or TRBD2 may supply D (7 bases each). The CDR3 has 15 amino acids. Trimming removed 4 bases at V and 5 bases at J, with 17 bases between. Per germline, CDR1 MDHEN and CDR2 SYDVKM. In nucleotides, the CDR3 is TGTGCCAGCAGTTCAGCCGGGACAGCGGGGGAGACCCAGTACTTC. Translating it yields CASSSAGTAGETQYF. The full variable domain, rest sourced from reference TRBV28 and TRBJ2-5, is DVKVTQSSRYLVKRTGEKVFLECVQDMDHENMFWYRQDPGLGLRLIYFSYDVKMKEKGDIPEGYSVSREKKERFSLILESASTNQTSMYLCASSSAGTAGETQYFGPGTRLLVL.

This clonotype was recorded at least ten times. The chain uses TRBV18 and TRBJ2-3; TRBD2 matches 11 bases. The CDR3 runs 16 residues. V lost 5 bases, J lost 0 bases, and 4 bases stayed unmatched. Germline-derived CDR1 and CDR2 are KGHSH and LQKENI. The DNA of the CDR3 is TGTGCCAGCTCATCTGGGACTAGCGGAAGCACAGATACGCAGTATTTT. Amino acids: CASSSGTSGSTDTQYF.

This clonotype was counted ten times or more. The rearrangement links TRBV7-9 to TRBJ2-5, with D perhaps TRBD1 or TRBD2 (5 bases each). V was clipped by 4 bases and J by 2 bases, with 14 bases between them. Germline assignment: CDR1 SEHNR and CDR2 FQNEAQ (reference sequence). The CDR3 is 15 residues long. The CDR3: CASSSSGPPQETQYF. CDR3 bases: TGTGCCAGCAGCTCTTCGGGACCCCCGCAAGAGACCCAGTACTTC.

V usage is TRBV30 and J usage is TRBJ1-2, with D perhaps TRBD1 (6 bases). V was trimmed by 0 bases and J by 4 bases, leaving 9 bases between them. The germline CDR1 and CDR2 sequences are GTSNPN and SVGIG (reference sequence). The CDR3 covers 13 residues. Here the CDR3 reads CAWSVQGSYGYTF. The CDR3 DNA is TGTGCCTGGAGTGTACAGGGCAGCTATGGCTACACCTTC.

The table lists this clonotype with a few counts. V usage is TRBV7-9 and J usage is TRBJ1-1, with D possibly TRBD1 on 6 matching bases. The V gene's germline CDR1 is SEHNR and CDR2 FQNEAQ (reference sequence). This CDR3 region has 14 residues. Trimming pared 5 bases from V and 2 bases from J, leaving 12 bases between. The CDR3 nucleotides are TGTGCCAGCAGCCCGGGGGCTCATAACACTGAAGCTTTCTTT. The encoded protein is CASSPGAHNTEAFF. The full variable domain, with the rest looked up from reference TRBV7-9 and TRBJ1-1, is DTGVSQNPRHKITKRGQNVTFRCDPISEHNRLYWYRQTLGQGPEFLTYFQNEAQLEKSRLLSDRFSAERPKGSFSTLEIQRTEQGDSAMYLCASSPGAHNTEAFFGQGTRLTVV.

This clonotype was detected many times. V gene TRBV24-1 combines with J gene TRBJ2-1; TRBD2 aligns across 7 bases. The CDR3 is 13 residues long. Germline CDR1 KGHDR, CDR2 SFDVKD. J was trimmed by 5 bases and V by 10 bases; bases with no gene match: 7. The CDR3 spells CATDSGWNNEQFF. CDR3 bases: TGTGCCACTGATAGCGGGTGGAACAATGAGCAGTTCTTC.

This clonotype was observed many times. The chain has TRBV7-9 and TRBJ1-6; 7 nucleotides match TRBD1. Germline values: CDR1 SEHNR, CDR2 FQNEAQ (reference sequence). The J segment lost 7 bases and the V segment lost 5 bases, leaving 8 bases of the junction unmatched. The CDR3 spans 15 residues. CDR3 coding DNA: TGTGCCAGCAGCGCGGGGGACAGAGGAAATTCACCCCTCCACTTT. Amino acid sequence: CASSAGDRGNSPLHF.